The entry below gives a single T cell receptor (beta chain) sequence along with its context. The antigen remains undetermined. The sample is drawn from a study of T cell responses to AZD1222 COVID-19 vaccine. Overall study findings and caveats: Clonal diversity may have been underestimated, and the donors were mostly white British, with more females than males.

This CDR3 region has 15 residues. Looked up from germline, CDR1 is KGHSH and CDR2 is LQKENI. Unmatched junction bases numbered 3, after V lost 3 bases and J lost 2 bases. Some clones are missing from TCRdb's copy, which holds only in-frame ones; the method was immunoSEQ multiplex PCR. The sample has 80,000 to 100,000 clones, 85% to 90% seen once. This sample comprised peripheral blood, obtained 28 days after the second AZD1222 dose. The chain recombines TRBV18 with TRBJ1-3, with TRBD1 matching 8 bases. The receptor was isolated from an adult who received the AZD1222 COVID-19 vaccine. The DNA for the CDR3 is TGTGCCAGCTCACCCCCGACAGGGGCTGGAAACACCATATATTTT. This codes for CASSPPTGAGNTIYF.